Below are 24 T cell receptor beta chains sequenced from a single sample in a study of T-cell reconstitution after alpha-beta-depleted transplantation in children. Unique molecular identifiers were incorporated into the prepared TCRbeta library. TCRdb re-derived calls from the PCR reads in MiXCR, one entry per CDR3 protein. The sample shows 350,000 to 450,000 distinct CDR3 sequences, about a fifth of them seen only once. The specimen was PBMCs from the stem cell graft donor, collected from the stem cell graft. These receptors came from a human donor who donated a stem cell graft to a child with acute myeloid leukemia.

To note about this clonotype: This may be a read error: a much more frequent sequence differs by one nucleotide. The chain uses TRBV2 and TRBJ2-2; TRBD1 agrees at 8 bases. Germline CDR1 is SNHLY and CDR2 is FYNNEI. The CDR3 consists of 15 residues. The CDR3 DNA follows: TGTGCCAGCAGACCCGACAGGGGTGGCACCAGGGAGCTGTTTTTT. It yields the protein CASRPDRGGTRELFF. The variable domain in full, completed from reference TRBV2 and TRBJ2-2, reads EPEVTQTPSHQVTQMGQEVILRCVPISNHLYFYWYRQILGQKVEFLVSFYNNEISEKSEIFDDQFSVERPDGSNFTLKIRSTKLEDSAMYFCASRPDRGGTRELFFGEGSRLTVL.

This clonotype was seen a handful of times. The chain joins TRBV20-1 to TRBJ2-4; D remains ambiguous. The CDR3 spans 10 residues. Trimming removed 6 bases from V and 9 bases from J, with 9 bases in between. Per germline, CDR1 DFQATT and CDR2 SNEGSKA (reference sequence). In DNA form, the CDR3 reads TGCAGTGCGTCGAGTGCCATTCAGTACTTC. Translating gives CSASSAIQYF.

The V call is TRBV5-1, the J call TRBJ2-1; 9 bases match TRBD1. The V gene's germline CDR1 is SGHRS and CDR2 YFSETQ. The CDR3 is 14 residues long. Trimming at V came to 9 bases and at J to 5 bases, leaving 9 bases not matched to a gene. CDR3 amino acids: CANMGQGIHNEQFF. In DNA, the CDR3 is TGCGCCAACATGGGACAGGGAATTCACAATGAGCAGTTCTTC.

CDR3 residues: CASLASGRASGELFF. DNA of the CDR3: TGTGCCAGCCTGGCTAGCGGGAGGGCCTCCGGGGAGCTGTTTTTT. The chain is built from TRBV7-6 and TRBJ2-2, with 12 bases aligning to TRBD2. V lost 8 bases to trimming and J lost 6 bases; unmatched junction nucleotides: 7. The CDR3 is 15 residues long. Per germline, CDR1 SGHVS and CDR2 FNYEAQ.

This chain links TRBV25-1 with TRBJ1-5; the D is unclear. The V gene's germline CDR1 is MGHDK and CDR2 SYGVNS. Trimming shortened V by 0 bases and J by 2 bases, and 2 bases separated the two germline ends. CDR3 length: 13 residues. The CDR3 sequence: CASSEYGNQPQHF. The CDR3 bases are TGTGCCAGCAGTGAATATGGCAATCAGCCCCAGCATTTT.

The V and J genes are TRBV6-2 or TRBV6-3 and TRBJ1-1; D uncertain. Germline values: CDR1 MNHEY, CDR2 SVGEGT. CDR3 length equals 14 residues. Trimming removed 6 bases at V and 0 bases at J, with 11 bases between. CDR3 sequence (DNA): TGTGCCAGCAGCCCCAGCTTGCTGAACACTGAAGCTTTCTTT. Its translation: CASSPSLLNTEAFF.

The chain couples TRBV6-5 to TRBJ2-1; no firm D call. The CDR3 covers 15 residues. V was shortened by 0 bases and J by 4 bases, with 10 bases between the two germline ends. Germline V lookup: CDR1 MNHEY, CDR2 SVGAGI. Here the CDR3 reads CASSYSRGLYNEQFF. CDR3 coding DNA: TGTGCCAGCAGTTACTCAAGAGGCCTATACAATGAGCAGTTCTTC.

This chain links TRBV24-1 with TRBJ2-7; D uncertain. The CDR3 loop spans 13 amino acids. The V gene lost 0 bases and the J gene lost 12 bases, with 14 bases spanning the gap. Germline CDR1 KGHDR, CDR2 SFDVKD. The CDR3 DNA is TGTGCCACCAGTGATTTGCTGTCCTTTCATCTGTACTTC. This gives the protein CATSDLLSFHLYF.

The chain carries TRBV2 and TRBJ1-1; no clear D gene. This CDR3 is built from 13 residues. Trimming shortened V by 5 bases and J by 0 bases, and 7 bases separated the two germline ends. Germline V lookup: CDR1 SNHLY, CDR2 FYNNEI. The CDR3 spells CASSQSLNTEAFF. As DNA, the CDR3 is TGTGCCAGCAGTCAGAGTCTGAACACTGAAGCTTTCTTT. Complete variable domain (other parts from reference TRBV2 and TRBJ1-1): EPEVTQTPSHQVTQMGQEVILRCVPISNHLYFYWYRQILGQKVEFLVSFYNNEISEKSEIFDDQFSVERPDGSNFTLKIRSTKLEDSAMYFCASSQSLNTEAFFGQGTRLTVV.

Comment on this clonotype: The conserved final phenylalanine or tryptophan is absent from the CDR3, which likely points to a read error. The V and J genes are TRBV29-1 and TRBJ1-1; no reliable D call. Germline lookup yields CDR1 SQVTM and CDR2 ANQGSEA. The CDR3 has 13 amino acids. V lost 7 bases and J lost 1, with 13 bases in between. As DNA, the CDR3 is TGCAGCGCCCCCCGGGAGGGGAACACTGAAGCTTTCTCT. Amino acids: CSAPREGNTEAFS.

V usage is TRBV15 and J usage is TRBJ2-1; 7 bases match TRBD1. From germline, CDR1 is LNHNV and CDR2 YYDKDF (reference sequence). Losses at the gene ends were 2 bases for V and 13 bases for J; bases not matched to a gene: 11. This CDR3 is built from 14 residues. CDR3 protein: CATSRYRGSDRQFF. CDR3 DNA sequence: TGTGCCACCAGCAGATACAGGGGCTCCGATAGACAGTTCTTC. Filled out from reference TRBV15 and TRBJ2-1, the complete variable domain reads DAMVIQNPRYQVTQFGKPVTLSCSQTLNHNVMYWYQQKSSQAPKLLFHYYDKDFNNEADTPDNFQSRRPNTSFCFLDIRSPGLGDTAMYLCATSRYRGSDRQFFGPGTRLTVL.

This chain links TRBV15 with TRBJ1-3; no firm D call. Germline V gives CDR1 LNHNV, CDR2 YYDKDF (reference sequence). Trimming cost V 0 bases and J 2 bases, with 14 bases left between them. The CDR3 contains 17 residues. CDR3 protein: CATSRDLMGLTGNTIYF. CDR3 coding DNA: TGTGCCACCAGCAGAGATCTTATGGGCTTGACTGGAAACACCATATATTTT.

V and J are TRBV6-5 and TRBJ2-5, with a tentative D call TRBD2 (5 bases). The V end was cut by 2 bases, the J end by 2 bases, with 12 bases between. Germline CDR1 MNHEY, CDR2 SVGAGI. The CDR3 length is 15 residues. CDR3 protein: CASSYRGVVQETQYF. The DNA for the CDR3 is TGTGCCAGCAGTTACCGGGGAGTAGTTCAAGAGACCCAGTACTTC.

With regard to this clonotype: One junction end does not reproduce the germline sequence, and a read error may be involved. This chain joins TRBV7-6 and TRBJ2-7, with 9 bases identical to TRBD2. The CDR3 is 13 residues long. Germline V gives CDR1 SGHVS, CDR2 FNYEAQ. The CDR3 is CASSPASGDEHYF. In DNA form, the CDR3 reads TGTGCCAGCAGCCCAGCTAGCGGGGACGAGCACTACTTC. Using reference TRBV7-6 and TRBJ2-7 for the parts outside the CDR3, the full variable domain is GAGVSQSPRYKVTKRGQDVALRCDPISGHVSLYWYRQALGQGPEFLTYFNYEAQQDKSGLPNDRFSAERPEGSISTLTIQRTEQRDSAMYRCASSPASGDEHYFGPGTRLTVT.

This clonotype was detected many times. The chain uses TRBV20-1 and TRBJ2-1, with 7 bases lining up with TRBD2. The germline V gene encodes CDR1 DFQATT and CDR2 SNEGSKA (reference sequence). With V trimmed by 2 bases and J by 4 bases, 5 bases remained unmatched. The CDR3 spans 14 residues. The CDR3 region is CSARSGGGYNEQFF. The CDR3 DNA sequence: TGCAGTGCTAGATCCGGGGGAGGGTACAATGAGCAGTTCTTC.

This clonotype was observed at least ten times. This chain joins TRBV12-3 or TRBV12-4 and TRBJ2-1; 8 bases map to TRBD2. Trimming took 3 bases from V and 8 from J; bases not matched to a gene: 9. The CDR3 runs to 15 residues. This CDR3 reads CASSFFGRAGDEQFF. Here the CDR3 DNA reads TGTGCCAGCAGTTTCTTCGGGAGGGCGGGGGATGAGCAGTTCTTC.

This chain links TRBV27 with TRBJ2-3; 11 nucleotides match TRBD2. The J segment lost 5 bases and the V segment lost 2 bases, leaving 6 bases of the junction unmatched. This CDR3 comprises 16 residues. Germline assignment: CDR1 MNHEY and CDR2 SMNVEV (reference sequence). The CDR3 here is CASSLGVSGREDTQYF. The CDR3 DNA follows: TGTGCCAGCAGTTTAGGGGTTAGCGGGAGGGAAGATACGCAGTATTTT.

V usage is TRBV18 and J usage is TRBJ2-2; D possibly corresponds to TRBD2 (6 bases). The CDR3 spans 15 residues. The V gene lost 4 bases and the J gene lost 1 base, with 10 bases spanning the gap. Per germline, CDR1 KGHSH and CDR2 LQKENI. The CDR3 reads CASSLKGLNTGELFF. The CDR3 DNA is TGTGCCAGCTCACTCAAGGGACTGAACACCGGGGAGCTGTTTTTT.

Here the CDR3 DNA reads TGCGCCAGCAGCCACTTACAGGGGAGCTCCTACAATGAGCAGTTCTTC. Its protein product is CASSHLQGSSYNEQFF. This chain joins TRBV4-1 and TRBJ2-1; TRBD1 aligns across 7 bases. V lost 3 bases and J lost 0; bases outside the gene matches: 5. The germline gives CDR1 MGHRA, CDR2 YSYEKL. This CDR3 contains 16 residues.

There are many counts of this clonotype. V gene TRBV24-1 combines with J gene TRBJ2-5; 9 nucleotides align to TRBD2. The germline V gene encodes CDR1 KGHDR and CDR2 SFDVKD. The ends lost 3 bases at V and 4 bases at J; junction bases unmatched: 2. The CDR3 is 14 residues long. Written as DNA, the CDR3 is TGTGCCACCAGTGATAAACTAGCGGGAGAGACCCAGTACTTC. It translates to CATSDKLAGETQYF.

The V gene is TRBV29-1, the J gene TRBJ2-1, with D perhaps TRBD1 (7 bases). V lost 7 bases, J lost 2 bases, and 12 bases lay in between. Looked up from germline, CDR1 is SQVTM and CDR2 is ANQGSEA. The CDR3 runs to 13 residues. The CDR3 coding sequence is TGCAGCGCCGCGGGGACAGCCTACAATGAGCAGTTCTTC. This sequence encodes CSAAGTAYNEQFF.

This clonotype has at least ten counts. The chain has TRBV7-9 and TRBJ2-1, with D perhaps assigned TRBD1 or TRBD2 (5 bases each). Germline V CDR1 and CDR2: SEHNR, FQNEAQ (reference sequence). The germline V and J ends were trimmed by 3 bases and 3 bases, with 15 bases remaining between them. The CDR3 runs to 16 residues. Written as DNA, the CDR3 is TGTGCCAGCAGCTTGGGGGTTCGTAGTGACTACAATGAGCAGTTCTTC. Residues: CASSLGVRSDYNEQFF.

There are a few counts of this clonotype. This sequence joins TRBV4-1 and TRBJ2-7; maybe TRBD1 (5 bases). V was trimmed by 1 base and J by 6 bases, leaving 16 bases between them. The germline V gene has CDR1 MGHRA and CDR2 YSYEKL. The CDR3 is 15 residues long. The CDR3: CASSQVLVTQAEQYF. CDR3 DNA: TGCGCCAGCAGCCAAGTATTGGTAACACAGGCCGAGCAGTACTTC.

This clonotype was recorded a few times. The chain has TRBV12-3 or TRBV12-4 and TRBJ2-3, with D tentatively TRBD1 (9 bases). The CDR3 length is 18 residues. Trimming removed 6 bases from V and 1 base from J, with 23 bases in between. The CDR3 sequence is CASRPSAGGQGGTDTQYF. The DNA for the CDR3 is TGTGCCAGCAGACCCAGTGCGGGGGGACAGGGTGGCACAGATACGCAGTATTTT.